This T cell receptor beta chain emerged from a study of T cell changes during pregnancy in multiple sclerosis. Assay used: immunoSEQ multiplex PCR; TCRdb lists only in-frame clones, some missing. The repertoire consists of about 100,000 clones, with roughly 90% occurring once and the leading ten covering about 1.8%. Trimming stripped 4 bases from V and 10 bases from J, with 11 bases between. The CDR3 covers 13 residues. Germline V gene sequence: CDR1 ENHRY, CDR2 SYGVKD. This sequence originates from a female donor with multiple sclerosis, enrolled in a pregnancy study. This specimen was peripheral blood, taken after pregnancy. The rearrangement uses TRBV10-3 and TRBJ1-6; D is perhaps TRBD1 (6 bases). CDR3 residues: CAISGDKGSPLHF. The CDR3 nucleotides are TGTGCCATCAGTGGGGACAAGGGATCACCCCTCCACTTT.